This T cell receptor beta chain was observed in a study of molecular identifiers for immune sequencing clone quantification. Study-wide results and limits: Clones above 20 RNA copies held over 98% of effector molecules, under 1% in naive cells. The sizes of highly expanded clones could be underestimated when identical TCR molecules share a barcode.

Previously described methods and listed TCR primers were employed for the bulk TCR libraries. Via MiXCR, TCRdb re-called the PCR reads, giving one row per CDR3 protein. The sample records more than 250,000 distinct CDR3 sequences, over 20% being singletons. Naive CD8 sequencing libraries were generated from approximately 22,000 to 940,000 sorted cells, with 10%, 30% or 50% RNA as input. Germline-derived CDR1 and CDR2 are SGDLS and YYNGEE. The V and J ends lost 3 bases and 8 bases respectively, with 8 bases between them. There are 11 residues in the CDR3. This clonotype has a count of ten or more. Antigen: not known.

The clonotype originates from a human donor in good health. Some libraries in this study had Jurkat cell RNA spiked in. The sequencing input was naive CD8+ T cells from blood, with Jurkat cell RNA spiked in. Regarding subset: FACS-sorted CD8+CD4-CCR7+CD45RA+ naive T cells. V is TRBV9 and J is TRBJ1-1; D is possibly TRBD1 (5 bases). The CDR3 here is CASSGGAEAFF. CDR3 sequence (DNA): TGTGCCAGCAGCGGAGGGGCCGAAGCTTTCTTT.